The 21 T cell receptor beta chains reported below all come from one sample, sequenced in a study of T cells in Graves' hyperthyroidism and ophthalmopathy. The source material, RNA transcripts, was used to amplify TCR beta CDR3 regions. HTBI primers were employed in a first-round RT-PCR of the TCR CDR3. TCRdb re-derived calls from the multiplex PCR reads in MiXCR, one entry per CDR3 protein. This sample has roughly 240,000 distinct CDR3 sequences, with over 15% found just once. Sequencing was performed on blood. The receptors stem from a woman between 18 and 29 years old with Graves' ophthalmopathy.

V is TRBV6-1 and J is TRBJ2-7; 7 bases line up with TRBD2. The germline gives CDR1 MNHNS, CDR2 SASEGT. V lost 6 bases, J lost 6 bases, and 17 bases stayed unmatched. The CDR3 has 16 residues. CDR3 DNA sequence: TGTGCCAGCAGCAGAATAACTAGCGCTGGCACCGGCGAGCAGTACTTC. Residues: CASSRITSAGTGEQYF.

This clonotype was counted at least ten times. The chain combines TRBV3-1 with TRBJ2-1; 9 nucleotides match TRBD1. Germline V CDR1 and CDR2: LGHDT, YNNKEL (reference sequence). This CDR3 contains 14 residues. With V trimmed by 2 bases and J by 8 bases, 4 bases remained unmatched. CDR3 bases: TGTGCCAGCAGCCAAACGGGGACAGGGCATGAGCAGTTCTTC. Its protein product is CASSQTGTGHEQFF.

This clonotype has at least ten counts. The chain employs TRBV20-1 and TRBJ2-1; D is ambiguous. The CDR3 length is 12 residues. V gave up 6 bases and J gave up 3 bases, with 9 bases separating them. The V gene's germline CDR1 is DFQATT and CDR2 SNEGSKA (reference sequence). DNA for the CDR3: TGCAGTGCCTGGCCGGGCTACAATGAGCAGTTCTTC. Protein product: CSAWPGYNEQFF.

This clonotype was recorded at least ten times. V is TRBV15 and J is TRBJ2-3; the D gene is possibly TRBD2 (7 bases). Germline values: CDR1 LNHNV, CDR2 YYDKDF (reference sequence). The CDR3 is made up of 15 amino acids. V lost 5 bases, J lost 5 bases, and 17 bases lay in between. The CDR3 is CATSLRGKRGDTQYF. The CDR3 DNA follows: TGTGCCACCAGCCTTAGGGGGAAGCGGGGAGATACGCAGTATTTT.

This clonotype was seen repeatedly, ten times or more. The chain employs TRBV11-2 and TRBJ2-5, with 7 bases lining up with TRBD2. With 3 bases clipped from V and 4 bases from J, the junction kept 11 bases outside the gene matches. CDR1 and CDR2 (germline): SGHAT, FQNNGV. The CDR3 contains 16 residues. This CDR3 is CASSFGVGTTGETQYF. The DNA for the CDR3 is TGTGCCAGCAGCTTTGGAGTGGGGACTACGGGAGAGACCCAGTACTTC.

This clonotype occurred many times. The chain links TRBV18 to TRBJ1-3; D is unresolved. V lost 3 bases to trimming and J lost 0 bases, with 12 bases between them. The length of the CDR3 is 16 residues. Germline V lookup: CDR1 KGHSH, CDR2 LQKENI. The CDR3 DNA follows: TGTGCCAGCTCACCTGTGGCCGGCCACTCTGGAAACACCATATATTTT. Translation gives CASSPVAGHSGNTIYF.

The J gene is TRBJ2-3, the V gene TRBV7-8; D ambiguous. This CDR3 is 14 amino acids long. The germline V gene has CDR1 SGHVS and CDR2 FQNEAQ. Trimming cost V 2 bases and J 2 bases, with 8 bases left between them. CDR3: CASSLITLTDTQYF. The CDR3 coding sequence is TGTGCCAGCAGCTTAATCACCCTCACAGATACGCAGTATTTT.

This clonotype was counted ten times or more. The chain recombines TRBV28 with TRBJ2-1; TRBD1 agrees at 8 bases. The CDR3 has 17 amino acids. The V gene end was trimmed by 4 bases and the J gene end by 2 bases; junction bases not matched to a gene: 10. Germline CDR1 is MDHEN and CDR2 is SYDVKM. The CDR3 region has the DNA TGTGCCAGCAGTTCGACACAGGGGGTTGACCCCTACAATGAGCAGTTCTTC. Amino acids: CASSSTQGVDPYNEQFF.

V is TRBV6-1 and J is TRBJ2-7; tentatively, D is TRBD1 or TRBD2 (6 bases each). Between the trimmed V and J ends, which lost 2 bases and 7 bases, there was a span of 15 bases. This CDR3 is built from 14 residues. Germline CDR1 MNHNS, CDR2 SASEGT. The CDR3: CASSEPRGAVEQYF. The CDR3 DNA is TGTGCCAGCAGTGAACCGAGGGGGGCGGTTGAGCAGTACTTC.

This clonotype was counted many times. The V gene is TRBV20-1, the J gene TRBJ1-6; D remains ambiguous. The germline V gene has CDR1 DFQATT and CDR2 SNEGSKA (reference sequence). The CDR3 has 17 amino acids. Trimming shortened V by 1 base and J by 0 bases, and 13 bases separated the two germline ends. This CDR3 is CSARGHLLNSYNSPLHF. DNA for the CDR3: TGCAGTGCTAGAGGACACTTGCTGAACTCCTATAATTCACCCCTCCACTTT.

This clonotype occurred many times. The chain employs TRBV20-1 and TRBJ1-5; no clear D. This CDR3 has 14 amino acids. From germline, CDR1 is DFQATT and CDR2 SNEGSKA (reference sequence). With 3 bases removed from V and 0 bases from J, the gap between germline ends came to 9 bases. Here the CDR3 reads CSARAGNSNQPQHF. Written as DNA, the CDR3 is TGCAGTGCTAGGGCCGGGAATAGCAATCAGCCCCAGCATTTT.

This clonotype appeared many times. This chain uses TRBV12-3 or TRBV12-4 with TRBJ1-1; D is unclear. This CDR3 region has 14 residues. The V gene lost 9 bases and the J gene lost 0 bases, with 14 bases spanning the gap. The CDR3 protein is CARHRNGVNTEAFF. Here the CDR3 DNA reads TGTGCCAGACACCGTAACGGGGTGAACACTGAAGCTTTCTTT.

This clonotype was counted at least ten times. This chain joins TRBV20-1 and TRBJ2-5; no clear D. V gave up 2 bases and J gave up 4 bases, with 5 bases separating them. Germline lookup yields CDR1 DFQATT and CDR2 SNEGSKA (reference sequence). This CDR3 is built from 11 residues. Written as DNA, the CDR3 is TGCAGTGCTAGAAAAGGAGAGACCCAGTACTTC. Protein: CSARKGETQYF.

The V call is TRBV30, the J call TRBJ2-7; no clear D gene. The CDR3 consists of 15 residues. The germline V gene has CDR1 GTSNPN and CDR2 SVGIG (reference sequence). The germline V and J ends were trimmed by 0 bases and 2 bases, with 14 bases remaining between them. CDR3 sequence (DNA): TGTGCCTGGAGTGTACCTCGGAGCCTTGCCTACGAGCAGTACTTC. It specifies CAWSVPRSLAYEQYF.

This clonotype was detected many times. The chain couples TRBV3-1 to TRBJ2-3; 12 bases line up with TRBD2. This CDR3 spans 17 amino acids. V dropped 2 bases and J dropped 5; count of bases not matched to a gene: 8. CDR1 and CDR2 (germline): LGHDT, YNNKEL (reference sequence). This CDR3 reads CASSQQTSGRFQDTQYF. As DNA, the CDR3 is TGTGCCAGCAGCCAACAGACTAGCGGGAGATTTCAAGATACGCAGTATTTT.

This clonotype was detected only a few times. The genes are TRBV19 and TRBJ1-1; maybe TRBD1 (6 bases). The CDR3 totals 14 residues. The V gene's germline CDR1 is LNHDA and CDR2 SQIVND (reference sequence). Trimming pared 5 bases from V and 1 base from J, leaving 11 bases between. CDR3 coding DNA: TGTGCCAGTAGTGTCGGAGGGGGGAACACTGAAGCTTTCTTT. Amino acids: CASSVGGGNTEAFF.

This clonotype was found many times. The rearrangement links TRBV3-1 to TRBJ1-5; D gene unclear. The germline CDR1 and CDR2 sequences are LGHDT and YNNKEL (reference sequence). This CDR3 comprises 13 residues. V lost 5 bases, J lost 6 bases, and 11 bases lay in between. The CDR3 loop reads CASSSLGSQPQHF. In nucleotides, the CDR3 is TGTGCCAGCAGCTCCCTTGGTAGTCAGCCCCAGCATTTT. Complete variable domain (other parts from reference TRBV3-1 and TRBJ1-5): DTAVSQTPKYLVTQMGNDKSIKCEQNLGHDTMYWYKQDSKKFLKIMFSYNNKELIINETVPNRFSPKSPDKAHLNLHINSLELGDSAVYFCASSSLGSQPQHFGDGTRLSIL.

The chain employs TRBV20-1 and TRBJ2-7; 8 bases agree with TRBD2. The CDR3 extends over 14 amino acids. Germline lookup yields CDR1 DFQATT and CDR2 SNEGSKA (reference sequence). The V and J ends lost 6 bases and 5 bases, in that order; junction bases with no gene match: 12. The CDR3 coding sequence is TGCAGTGCAAAGTGGCCTAGCGGGTCGCACGAGCAGTACTTC. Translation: CSAKWPSGSHEQYF.

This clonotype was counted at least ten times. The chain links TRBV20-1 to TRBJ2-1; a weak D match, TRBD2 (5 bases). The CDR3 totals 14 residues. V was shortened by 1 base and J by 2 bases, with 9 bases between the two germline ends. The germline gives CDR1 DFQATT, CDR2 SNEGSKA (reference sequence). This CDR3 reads CSARAAEAYNEQFF. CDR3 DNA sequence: TGCAGTGCTAGAGCTGCGGAGGCCTACAATGAGCAGTTCTTC.

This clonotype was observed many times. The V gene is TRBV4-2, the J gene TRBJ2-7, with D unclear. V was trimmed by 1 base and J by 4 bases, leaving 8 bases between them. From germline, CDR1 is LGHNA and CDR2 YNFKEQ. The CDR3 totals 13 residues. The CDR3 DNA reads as TGTGCCAGCAGCCAAGTGAGAATTTACGAGCAGTACTTC. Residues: CASSQVRIYEQYF.

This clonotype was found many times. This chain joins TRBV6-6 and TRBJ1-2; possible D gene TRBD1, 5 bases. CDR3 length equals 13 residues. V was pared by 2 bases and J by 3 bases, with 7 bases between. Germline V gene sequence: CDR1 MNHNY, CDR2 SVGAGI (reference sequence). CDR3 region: CASSYGTDYGYTF. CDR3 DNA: TGTGCCAGCAGTTACGGGACGGACTATGGCTACACCTTC.